These 5 T cell receptor beta chains were sequenced from one sample in a study of T cell responses to AZD1222 COVID-19 vaccine. Method: immunoSEQ multiplex PCR; TCRdb's copy keeps in-frame clones and lacks some. The top ten hold 6.9% of the sample, which has around 180,000 clones, roughly nine tenths seen once. This specimen consisted of peripheral blood, obtained on day 0 of AZD1222 vaccination. These TCRs come from an adult in good health.

The rearrangement uses TRBV4-2 and TRBJ1-2; TRBD1 might be the D (5 bases). Germline assignment: CDR1 LGHNA and CDR2 YNFKEQ. The V gene lost 1 base and the J gene lost 2 bases, with 11 bases spanning the gap. This CDR3 comprises 15 residues. CDR3 protein: CASSQAGFENYGYTF. For the CDR3, the DNA is TGTGCCAGCAGCCAAGCAGGGTTTGAAAACTATGGCTACACCTTC.

V usage is TRBV28 and J usage is TRBJ1-6; D unclear. From germline, CDR1 is MDHEN and CDR2 SYDVKM. The length of the CDR3 is 14 residues. Deletions cut 8 bases from V and 0 bases from J, with 8 bases between. CDR3: CASGKDSYNSPLHF. In DNA, the CDR3 is TGTGCCAGCGGGAAGGACTCCTATAATTCACCCCTCCACTTT.

This clone occurred once. V gene TRBV7-2 combines with J gene TRBJ2-3, with 12 positions matching TRBD2. The CDR3 spans 18 residues. V lost 2 bases, J lost 0 bases, and 6 bases stayed unmatched. CDR1 and CDR2 (germline): SGHTA, FQGNSA. CDR3 nucleotides: TGTGCCAGCAGCTTATACTATGGGACTAGCGGGAGCACAGATACGCAGTATTTT. Translated, it gives CASSLYYGTSGSTDTQYF.

The chain recombines TRBV5-6 with TRBJ1-5; 8 bases are a match to TRBD1. The CDR3 sequence is 15 residues long. CDR1 is SGHDT, CDR2 YYEEEE, per germline. Trimming at V came to 0 bases and at J to 2 bases, leaving 1 base not matched to a gene. CDR3 nucleotides: TGTGCCAGCAGCTTGGGACAGGGGCGCAATCAGCCCCAGCATTTT. It is translated as CASSLGQGRNQPQHF.

The chain has TRBV11-3 and TRBJ2-3; D perhaps matches TRBD1 (6 bases). CDR3 size: 16 residues. Between the trimmed V and J ends, which lost 4 bases and 2 bases, there was a span of 16 bases. Per the germline V gene, CDR1 is SGHNT and CDR2 is YENEEA. CDR3 protein: CASSWGQGRVTDTQYF. The CDR3 region has the DNA TGTGCCAGCAGCTGGGGGCAGGGTAGGGTCACAGATACGCAGTATTTT.